The subject of this entry is one T cell receptor (beta chain). Its antigen is not known. The entry originates in a study of OX40 agonist ivuxolimab in advanced cancers. On the study more broadly: An agonistic anti-OX40 (CD134) antibody, ivuxolimab, was used to treat the patients. A male proportion of about 84% was recorded, with mean age roughly 60 years and range roughly 23 to 79. Notes on the study in general: Normalized expansion of T-cell clones was also low for some nonresponders.

Between the trimmed V and J ends, which lost 1 base and 3 bases, there was a span of 10 bases. CDR3 length: 14 amino acids. Germline V gene lookup returns CDR1 SEHNR and CDR2 FQNEAQ (reference sequence). Libraries were prepared by immunoSEQ multiplex PCR; TCRdb keeps only in-frame clonotypes and omits some of them. The sample carries approximately 79,000 clones, 92% recorded once. With autoimmune disease history or systemic immunosuppression, patients were excluded. The chain couples TRBV7-9 to TRBJ2-7, with TRBD2 as a possible D gene (6 bases). The clonotype originates from an adult with an advanced solid tumor such as melanoma, head and neck, liver or kidney cancer. The input for sequencing was CD4+ or CD8+ T cells sorted from blood, taken in a trial of the OX40 agonist ivuxolimab. This CDR3 reads CASSLGGGFYEQYF. DNA of the CDR3: TGTGCCAGCAGCTTAGGTGGGGGGTTCTACGAGCAGTACTTC.